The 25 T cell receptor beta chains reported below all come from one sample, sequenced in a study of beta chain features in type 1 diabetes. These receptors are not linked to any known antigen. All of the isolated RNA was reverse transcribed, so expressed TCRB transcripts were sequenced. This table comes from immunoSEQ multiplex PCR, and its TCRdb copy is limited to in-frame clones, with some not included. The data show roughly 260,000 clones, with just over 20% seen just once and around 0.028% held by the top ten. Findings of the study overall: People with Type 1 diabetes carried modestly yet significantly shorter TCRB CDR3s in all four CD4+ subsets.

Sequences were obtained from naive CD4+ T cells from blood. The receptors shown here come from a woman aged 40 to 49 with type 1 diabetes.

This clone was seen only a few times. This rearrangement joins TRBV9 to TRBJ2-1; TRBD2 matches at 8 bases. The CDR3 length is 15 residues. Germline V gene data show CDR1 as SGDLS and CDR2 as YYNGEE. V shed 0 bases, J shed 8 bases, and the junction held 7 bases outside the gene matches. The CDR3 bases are TGTGCCAGCAGCGTAGGGGAGCGGGAGTCGGATGAGCAGTTCTTC. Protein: CASSVGERESDEQFF.

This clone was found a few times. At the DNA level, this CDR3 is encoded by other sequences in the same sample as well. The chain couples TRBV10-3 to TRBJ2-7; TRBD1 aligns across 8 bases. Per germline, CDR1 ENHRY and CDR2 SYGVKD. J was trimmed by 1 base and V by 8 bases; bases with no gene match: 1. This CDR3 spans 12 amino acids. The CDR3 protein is CAIGQGSYEQYF. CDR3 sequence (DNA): TGTGCCATCGGACAGGGATCCTACGAGCAGTACTTC.

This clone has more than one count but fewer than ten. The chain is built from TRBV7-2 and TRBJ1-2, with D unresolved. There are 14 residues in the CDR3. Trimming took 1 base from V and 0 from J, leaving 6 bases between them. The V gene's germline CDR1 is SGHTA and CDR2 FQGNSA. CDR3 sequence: CASSLERTNYGYTF. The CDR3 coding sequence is TGTGCCAGCAGCTTAGAGAGGACTAACTATGGCTACACCTTC. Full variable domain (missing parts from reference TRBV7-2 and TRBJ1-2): GAGVSQSPSNKVTEKGKDVELRCDPISGHTALYWYRQSLGQGLEFLIYFQGNSAPDKSGLPSDRFSAERTGGSVSTLTIQRTQQEDSAVYLCASSLERTNYGYTFGSGTRLTVV.

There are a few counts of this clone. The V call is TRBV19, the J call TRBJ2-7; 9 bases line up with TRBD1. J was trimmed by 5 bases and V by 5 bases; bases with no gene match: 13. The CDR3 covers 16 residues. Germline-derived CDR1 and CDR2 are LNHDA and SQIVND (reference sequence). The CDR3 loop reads CASSLLPGQGGHEQYF. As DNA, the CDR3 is TGTGCCAGTAGTCTTCTTCCGGGACAGGGCGGCCACGAGCAGTACTTC.

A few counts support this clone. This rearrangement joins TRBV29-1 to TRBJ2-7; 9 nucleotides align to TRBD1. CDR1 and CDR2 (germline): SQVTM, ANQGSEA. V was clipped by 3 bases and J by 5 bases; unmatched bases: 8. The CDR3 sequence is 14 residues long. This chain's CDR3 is CSVDPGTGTHEQYF. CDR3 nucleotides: TGCAGCGTTGATCCCGGGACAGGGACCCACGAGCAGTACTTC.

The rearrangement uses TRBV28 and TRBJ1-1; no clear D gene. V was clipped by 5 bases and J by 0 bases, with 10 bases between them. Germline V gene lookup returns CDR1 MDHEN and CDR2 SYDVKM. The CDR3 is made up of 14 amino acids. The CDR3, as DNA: TGTGCCAGCAGTCTCCCTCAGGTGAACACTGAAGCTTTCTTT. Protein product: CASSLPQVNTEAFF.

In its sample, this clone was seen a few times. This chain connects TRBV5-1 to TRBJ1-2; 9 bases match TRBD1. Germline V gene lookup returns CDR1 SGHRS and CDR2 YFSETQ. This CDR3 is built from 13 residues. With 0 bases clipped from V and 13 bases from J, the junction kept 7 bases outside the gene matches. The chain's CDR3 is CASSLARDREGTF. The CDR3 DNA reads TGCGCCAGCAGCTTGGCCCGGGACAGGGAGGGCACCTTC.

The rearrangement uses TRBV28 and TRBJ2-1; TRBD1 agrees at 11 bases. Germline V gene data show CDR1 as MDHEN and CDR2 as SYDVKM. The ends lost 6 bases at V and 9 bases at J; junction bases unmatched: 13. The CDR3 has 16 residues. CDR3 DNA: TGTGCCAGCAGCTCTCCCGGGGACAGGGGGAGAGGTGAGCAGTTCTTC. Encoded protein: CASSSPGDRGRGEQFF. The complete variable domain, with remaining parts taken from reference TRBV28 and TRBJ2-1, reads DVKVTQSSRYLVKRTGEKVFLECVQDMDHENMFWYRQDPGLGLRLIYFSYDVKMKEKGDIPEGYSVSREKKERFSLILESASTNQTSMYLCASSSPGDRGRGEQFFGPGTRLTVL.

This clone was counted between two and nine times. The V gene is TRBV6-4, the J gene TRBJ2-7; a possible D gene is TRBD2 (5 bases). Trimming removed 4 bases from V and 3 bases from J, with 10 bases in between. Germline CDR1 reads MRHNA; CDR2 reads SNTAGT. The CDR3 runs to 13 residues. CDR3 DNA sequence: TGTGCCAGCAGTGTCGGTGAGGGCTACGAGCAGTACTTC. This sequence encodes CASSVGEGYEQYF.

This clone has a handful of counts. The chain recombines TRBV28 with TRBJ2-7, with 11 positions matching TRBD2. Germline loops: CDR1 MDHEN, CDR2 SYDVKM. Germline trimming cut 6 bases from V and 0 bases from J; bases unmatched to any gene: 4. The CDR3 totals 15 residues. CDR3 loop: CASRLTSGSSYEQYF. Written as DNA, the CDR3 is TGTGCCAGCAGATTAACTAGCGGGAGCTCCTACGAGCAGTACTTC.

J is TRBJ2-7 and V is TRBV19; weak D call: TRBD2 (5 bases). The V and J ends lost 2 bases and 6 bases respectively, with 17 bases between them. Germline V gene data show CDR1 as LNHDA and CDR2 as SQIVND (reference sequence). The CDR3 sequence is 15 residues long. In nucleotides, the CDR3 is TGTGCCAGTAGTATAAGTGCGGACTCGTGGGGCGAGCAGTACTTC. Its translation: CASSISADSWGEQYF.

The DNA of the CDR3 is TGTGCCAGCAGTGAATATAGGGCGGGAGTTCAACACGAGCAGTACTTC. This encodes CASSEYRAGVQHEQYF. The V gene is TRBV6-1, the J gene TRBJ2-7; 7 nucleotides match TRBD2. The CDR3 consists of 16 residues. J gave up 5 bases and V 2 bases, and 12 bases lay outside the gene matches. Per the germline V gene, CDR1 is MNHNS and CDR2 is SASEGT.

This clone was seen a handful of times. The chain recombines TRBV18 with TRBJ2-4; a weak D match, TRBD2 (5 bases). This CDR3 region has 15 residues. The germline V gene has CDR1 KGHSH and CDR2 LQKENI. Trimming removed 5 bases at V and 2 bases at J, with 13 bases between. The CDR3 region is CASSSTWEPKNIQYF. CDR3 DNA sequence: TGTGCCAGCTCATCGACCTGGGAGCCCAAAAACATTCAGTACTTC. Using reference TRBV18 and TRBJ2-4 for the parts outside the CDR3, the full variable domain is NAGVMQNPRHLVRRRGQEARLRCSPMKGHSHVYWYRQLPEEGLKFMVYLQKENIIDESGMPKERFSAEFPKEGPSILRIQQVVRGDSAAYFCASSSTWEPKNIQYFGAGTRLSVL.

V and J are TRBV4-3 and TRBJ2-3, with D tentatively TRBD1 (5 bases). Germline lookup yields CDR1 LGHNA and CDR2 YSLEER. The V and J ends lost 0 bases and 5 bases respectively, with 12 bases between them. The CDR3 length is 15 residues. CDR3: CASSQDRAPGDTQYF. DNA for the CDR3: TGCGCCAGCAGCCAAGACAGGGCGCCCGGAGATACGCAGTATTTT.

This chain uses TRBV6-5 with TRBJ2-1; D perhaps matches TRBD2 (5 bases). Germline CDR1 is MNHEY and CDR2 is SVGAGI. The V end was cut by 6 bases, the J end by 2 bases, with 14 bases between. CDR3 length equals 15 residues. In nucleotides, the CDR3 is TGTGCCAGCAGCCGAAGGTGGGAGCCCTACAATGAGCAGTTCTTC. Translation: CASSRRWEPYNEQFF.

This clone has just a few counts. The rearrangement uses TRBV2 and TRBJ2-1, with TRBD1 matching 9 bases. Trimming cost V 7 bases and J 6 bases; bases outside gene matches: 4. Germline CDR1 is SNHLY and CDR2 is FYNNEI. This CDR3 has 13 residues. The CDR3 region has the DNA TGTGCCAGCACTAGGACAGGGGTCAATGAGCAGTTCTTC. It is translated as CASTRTGVNEQFF. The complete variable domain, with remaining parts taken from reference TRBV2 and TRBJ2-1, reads EPEVTQTPSHQVTQMGQEVILRCVPISNHLYFYWYRQILGQKVEFLVSFYNNEISEKSEIFDDQFSVERPDGSNFTLKIRSTKLEDSAMYFCASTRTGVNEQFFGPGTRLTVL.

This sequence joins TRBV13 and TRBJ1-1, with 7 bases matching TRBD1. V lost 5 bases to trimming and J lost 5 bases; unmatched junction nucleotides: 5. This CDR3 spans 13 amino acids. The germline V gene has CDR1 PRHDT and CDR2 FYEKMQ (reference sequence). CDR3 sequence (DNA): TGTGCCAGCAGCCAGACAGGGAGGACTGAAGCTTTCTTT. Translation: CASSQTGRTEAFF.

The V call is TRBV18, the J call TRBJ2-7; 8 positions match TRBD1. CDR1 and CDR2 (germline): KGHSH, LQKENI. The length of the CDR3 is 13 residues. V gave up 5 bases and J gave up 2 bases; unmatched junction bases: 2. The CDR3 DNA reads TGTGCCAGCTCAAGGGGACAGGCCTACGAGCAGTACTTC. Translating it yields CASSRGQAYEQYF.

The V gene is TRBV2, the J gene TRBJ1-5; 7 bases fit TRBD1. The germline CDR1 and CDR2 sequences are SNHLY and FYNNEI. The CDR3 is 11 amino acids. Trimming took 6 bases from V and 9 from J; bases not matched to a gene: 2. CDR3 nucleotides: TGTGCCAGCAGGTGGACAGGGCCCCAGCATTTT. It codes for CASRWTGPQHF.

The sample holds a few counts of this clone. The CDR3 DNA sequence: TGTGCCAGCAGCCGTAATGACTTGAGCTCCTACAATGAGCAGTTCTTC. It yields the protein CASSRNDLSSYNEQFF. The chain is built from TRBV7-9 and TRBJ2-1; D is unresolved. Germline V gene data show CDR1 as SEHNR and CDR2 as FQNEAQ (reference sequence). The V and J ends lost 5 bases and 0 bases respectively, with 14 bases between them. The CDR3 sequence is 16 residues long. The full variable domain, rest sourced from reference TRBV7-9 and TRBJ2-1, is DTGVSQNPRHKITKRGQNVTFRCDPISEHNRLYWYRQTLGQGPEFLTYFQNEAQLEKSRLLSDRFSAERPKGSFSTLEIQRTEQGDSAMYLCASSRNDLSSYNEQFFGPGTRLTVL.

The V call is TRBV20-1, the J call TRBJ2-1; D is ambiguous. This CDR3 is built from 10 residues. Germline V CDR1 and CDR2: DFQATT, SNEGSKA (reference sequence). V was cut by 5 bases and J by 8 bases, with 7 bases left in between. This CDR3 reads CSAGRDEQFF. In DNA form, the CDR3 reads TGCAGTGCTGGGCGAGATGAGCAGTTCTTC.

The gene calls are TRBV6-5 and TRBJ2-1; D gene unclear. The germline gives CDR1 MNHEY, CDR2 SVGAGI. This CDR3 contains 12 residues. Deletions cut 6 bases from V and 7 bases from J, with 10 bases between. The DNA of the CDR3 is TGTGCCAGCAGCAACCCTCTAAATGAGCAGTTCTTC. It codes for CASSNPLNEQFF.

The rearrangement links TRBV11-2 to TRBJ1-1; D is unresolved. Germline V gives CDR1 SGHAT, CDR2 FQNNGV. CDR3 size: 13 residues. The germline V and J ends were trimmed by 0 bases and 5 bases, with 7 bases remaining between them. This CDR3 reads CASSLDTETEAFF. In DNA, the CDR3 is TGTGCCAGCAGCTTAGATACAGAGACTGAAGCTTTCTTT.

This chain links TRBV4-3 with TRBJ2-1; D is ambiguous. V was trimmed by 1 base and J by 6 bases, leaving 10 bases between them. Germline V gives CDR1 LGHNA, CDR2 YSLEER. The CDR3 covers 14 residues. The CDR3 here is CASSQVQISNEQFF. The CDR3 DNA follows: TGCGCCAGCAGCCAAGTACAGATCAGCAATGAGCAGTTCTTC.

CDR3 protein: CASSPVSLAGSGDTQYF. CDR3 in DNA: TGTGCCAGCTCACCAGTATCTCTAGCGGGGTCCGGAGATACGCAGTATTTT. The rearrangement joins TRBV18 to TRBJ2-3; TRBD2 aligns across 9 bases. This CDR3 spans 17 amino acids. CDR1 KGHSH and CDR2 LQKENI come from the germline V gene. With V trimmed by 2 bases and J by 5 bases, 11 bases remained unmatched.